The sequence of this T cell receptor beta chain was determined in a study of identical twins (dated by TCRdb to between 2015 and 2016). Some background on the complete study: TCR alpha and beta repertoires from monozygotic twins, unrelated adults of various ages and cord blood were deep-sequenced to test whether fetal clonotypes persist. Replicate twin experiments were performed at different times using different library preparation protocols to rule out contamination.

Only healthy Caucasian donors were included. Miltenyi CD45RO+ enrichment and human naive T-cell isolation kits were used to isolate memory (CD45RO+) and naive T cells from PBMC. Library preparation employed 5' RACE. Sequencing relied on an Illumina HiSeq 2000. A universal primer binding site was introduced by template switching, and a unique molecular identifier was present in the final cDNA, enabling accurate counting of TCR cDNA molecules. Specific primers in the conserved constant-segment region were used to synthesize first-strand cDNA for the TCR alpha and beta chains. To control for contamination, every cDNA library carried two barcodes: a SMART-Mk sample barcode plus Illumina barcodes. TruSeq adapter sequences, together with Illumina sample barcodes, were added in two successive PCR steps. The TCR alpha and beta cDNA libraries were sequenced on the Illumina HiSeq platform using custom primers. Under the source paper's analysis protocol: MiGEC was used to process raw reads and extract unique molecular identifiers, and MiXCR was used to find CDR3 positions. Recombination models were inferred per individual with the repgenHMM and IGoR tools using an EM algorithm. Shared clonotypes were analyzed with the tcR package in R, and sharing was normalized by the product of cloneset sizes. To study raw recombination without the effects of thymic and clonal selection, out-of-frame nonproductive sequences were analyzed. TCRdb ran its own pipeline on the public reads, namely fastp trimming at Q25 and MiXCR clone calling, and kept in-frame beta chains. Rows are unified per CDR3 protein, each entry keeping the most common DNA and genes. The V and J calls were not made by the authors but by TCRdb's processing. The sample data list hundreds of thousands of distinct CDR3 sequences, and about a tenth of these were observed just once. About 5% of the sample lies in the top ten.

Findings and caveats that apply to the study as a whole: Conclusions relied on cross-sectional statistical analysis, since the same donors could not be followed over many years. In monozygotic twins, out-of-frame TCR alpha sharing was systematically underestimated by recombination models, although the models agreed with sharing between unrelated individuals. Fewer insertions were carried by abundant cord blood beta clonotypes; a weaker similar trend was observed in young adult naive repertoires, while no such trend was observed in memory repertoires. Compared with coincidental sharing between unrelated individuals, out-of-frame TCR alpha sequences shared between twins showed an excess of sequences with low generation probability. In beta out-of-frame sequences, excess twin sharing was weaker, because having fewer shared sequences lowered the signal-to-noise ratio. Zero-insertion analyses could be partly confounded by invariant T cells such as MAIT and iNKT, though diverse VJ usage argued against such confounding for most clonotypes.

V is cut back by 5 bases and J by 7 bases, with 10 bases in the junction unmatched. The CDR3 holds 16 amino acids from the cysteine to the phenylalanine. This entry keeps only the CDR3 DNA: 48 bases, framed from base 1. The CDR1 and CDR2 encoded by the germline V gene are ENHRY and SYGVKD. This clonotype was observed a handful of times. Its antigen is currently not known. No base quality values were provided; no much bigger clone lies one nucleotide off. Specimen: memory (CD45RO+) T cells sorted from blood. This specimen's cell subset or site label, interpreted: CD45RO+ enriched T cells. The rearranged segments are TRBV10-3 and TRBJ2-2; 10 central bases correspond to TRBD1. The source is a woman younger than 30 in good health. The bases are TGTGCCATCAGTCGATCCGGGACAGGGGTTAGCGGGGAGCTGTTTTTT. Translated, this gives CAISRSGTGVSGELFF.